Following are 10 T cell receptor beta chains from one sample sequenced in a study of PD-1 blockade in mismatch repair-deficient tumors. Here immunoSEQ multiplex PCR was the method, and the copy in TCRdb shows in-frame clones only, minus some. This sample has about 79,000 clones, with roughly 80% found just once. This sample comprised peripheral blood, obtained 44 weeks after starting pembrolizumab. All receptors come from an adult with mismatch repair-deficient cancer.

This chain uses TRBV10-2 with TRBJ1-3; TRBD1 agrees at 7 bases. Per the germline V gene, CDR1 is WSHSY and CDR2 is SAAADI. The CDR3 spans 15 residues. The junction had 3 bases not matched to a gene; V was cut back by 4 bases and J by 0 bases. Here the CDR3 DNA reads TGCGCCAGCAGTGCGGACAGGTTCTCTGGAAACACCATATATTTT. It is translated as CASSADRFSGNTIYF.

The DNA of the CDR3 is TGTGCCAGCAGCGCAGGACTAGCGACCTACGAGCAGTACTTC. This encodes CASSAGLATYEQYF. The V gene is TRBV9, the J gene TRBJ2-7, with TRBD2 matching 9 bases. This CDR3 has 14 residues. Looked up from germline, CDR1 is SGDLS and CDR2 is YYNGEE. The J segment lost 2 bases and the V segment lost 3 bases, leaving 3 bases of the junction unmatched.

J is TRBJ2-1 and V is TRBV7-9, with D possibly TRBD1 on 6 matching bases. Per the germline V gene, CDR1 is SEHNR and CDR2 is FQNEAQ (reference sequence). The CDR3 has 14 amino acids. V lost 1 base, J lost 5 bases, and 9 bases lay in between. The CDR3 bases are TGTGCCAGCAGCTTAGGGGGACAAAACAATGAGCAGTTCTTC. Protein sequence: CASSLGGQNNEQFF.

The chain employs TRBV5-1 and TRBJ2-6; tentatively, D is TRBD2 (7 bases). The CDR3 extends over 18 amino acids. Trimming took 4 bases from V and 0 from J, leaving 17 bases between them. Germline lookup yields CDR1 SGHRS and CDR2 YFSETQ. CDR3 sequence reads: CASSQRGGKTSGANVLTF. In nucleotides, the CDR3 is TGCGCCAGCAGCCAAAGGGGGGGAAAAACCTCTGGGGCCAACGTCCTGACTTTC.

This chain uses TRBV4-3 with TRBJ2-1; the match to TRBD2 covers 13 bases. CDR3 size: 16 residues. J was trimmed by 7 bases and V by 4 bases; bases with no gene match: 7. Germline assignment: CDR1 LGHNA and CDR2 YSLEER. This CDR3 reads CASSPRSTSGRNEQFF. CDR3 nucleotides: TGCGCCAGCAGCCCGAGGTCGACTAGCGGGAGGAATGAGCAGTTCTTC.

The V call is TRBV25-1, the J call TRBJ2-3; no firm D call. The CDR3 loop spans 13 amino acids. V was shortened by 1 base and J by 4 bases, with 6 bases between the two germline ends. Germline-derived CDR1 and CDR2 are MGHDK and SYGVNS. The CDR3 DNA sequence: TGTGCCAGCAGTGAATGGGTATCAGATACGCAGTATTTT. Protein: CASSEWVSDTQYF.

The chain recombines TRBV9 with TRBJ2-3; 9 positions agree with TRBD2. Trimming took 0 bases from V and 3 from J; bases not matched to a gene: 5. The length of the CDR3 is 16 residues. Germline V gene lookup returns CDR1 SGDLS and CDR2 YYNGEE. The CDR3 region has the DNA TGTGCCAGCAGCGTAGTTAGCGGGAGAGGTACAGATACGCAGTATTTT. Translated: CASSVVSGRGTDTQYF.

In this sample, this clone turned up once. This chain connects TRBV29-1 to TRBJ2-1; D perhaps matches TRBD2 (5 bases). The V and J ends lost 1 base and 6 bases respectively, with 10 bases between them. CDR1 is SQVTM and CDR2 is ANQGSEA in the germline V gene. The length of the CDR3 is 13 residues. The CDR3, as DNA: TGCAGCGTTGAAGTAAGGAGCGGCAATGAGCAGTTCTTC. Amino acids: CSVEVRSGNEQFF.

The chain uses TRBV4-3 and TRBJ2-2; D gene ambiguous. The CDR3 runs 14 residues. Germline V gene sequence: CDR1 LGHNA, CDR2 YSLEER. The ends were cut back, 0 bases at V and 5 bases at J, with 7 bases in the middle. The CDR3 DNA follows: TGCGCCAGCAGCCAAGAACTTGGGACCGGGGAGCTGTTTTTT. It specifies CASSQELGTGELFF.

The gene calls are TRBV10-3 and TRBJ2-7, with D perhaps matching TRBD2 (6 bases). Germline V lookup: CDR1 ENHRY, CDR2 SYGVKD. The CDR3 loop spans 16 amino acids. Trimming pared 4 bases from V and 0 bases from J, leaving 16 bases between. The CDR3 DNA reads TGTGCCATCAGTGGCCGGGCGGGGCTCAGCTCCTACGAGCAGTACTTC. Its protein product is CAISGRAGLSSYEQYF.